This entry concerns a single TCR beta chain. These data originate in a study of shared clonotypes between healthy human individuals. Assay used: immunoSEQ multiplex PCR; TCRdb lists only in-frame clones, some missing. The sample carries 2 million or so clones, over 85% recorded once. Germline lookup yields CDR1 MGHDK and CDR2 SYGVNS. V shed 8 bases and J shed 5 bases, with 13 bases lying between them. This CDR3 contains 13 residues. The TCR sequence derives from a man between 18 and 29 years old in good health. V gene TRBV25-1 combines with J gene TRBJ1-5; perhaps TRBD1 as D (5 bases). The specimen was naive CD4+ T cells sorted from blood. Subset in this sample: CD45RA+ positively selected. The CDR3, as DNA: TGTGCCAGCCGGGGCGAGGGCGATCAGCCCCAGCATTTT. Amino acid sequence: CASRGEGDQPQHF.